This paragraph covers one T cell receptor (beta chain) sequence. The antigen remains unidentified. From germline, CDR1 is SGHRS and CDR2 YFSETQ. V was pared by 0 bases and J by 7 bases, with 5 bases of the junction left unmatched. The CDR3 runs to 16 residues. The data were obtained in a study of radiotherapy plus CTLA-4 blockade in lung cancer. Overall study context: Disease control was seen in approximately 29% of patients, objective responses in 15% to 20%.

Focal radiation plus CTLA-4 blockade with ipilimumab was given to patients with chemo-refractory metastatic non-small-cell lung cancer. The method was immunoSEQ multiplex PCR; TCRdb's version includes in-frame clones alone and lacks a portion of them. The table lists some 77,000 clones, 70% to 90% of them singletons. Study-level points and caveats: Radiotherapy was combined with ipilimumab, and tumor-derived TCR clones then expanded in blood. Per reports, early blood T cell clone dynamics, plus interferon-beta, forecast response most strongly.

The source material was peripheral blood, sampled from a patient treated with radiotherapy plus ipilimumab. The receptor's source is a human donor with non-small cell lung cancer who had a partial response to radiotherapy plus ipilimumab. The chain has TRBV5-1 and TRBJ2-1, with 12 bases lining up with TRBD2. DNA for the CDR3: TGCGCCAGCAGCTTGGAACTAGCGGGAGGCGGGAATGAGCAGTTCTTC. It codes for CASSLELAGGGNEQFF.